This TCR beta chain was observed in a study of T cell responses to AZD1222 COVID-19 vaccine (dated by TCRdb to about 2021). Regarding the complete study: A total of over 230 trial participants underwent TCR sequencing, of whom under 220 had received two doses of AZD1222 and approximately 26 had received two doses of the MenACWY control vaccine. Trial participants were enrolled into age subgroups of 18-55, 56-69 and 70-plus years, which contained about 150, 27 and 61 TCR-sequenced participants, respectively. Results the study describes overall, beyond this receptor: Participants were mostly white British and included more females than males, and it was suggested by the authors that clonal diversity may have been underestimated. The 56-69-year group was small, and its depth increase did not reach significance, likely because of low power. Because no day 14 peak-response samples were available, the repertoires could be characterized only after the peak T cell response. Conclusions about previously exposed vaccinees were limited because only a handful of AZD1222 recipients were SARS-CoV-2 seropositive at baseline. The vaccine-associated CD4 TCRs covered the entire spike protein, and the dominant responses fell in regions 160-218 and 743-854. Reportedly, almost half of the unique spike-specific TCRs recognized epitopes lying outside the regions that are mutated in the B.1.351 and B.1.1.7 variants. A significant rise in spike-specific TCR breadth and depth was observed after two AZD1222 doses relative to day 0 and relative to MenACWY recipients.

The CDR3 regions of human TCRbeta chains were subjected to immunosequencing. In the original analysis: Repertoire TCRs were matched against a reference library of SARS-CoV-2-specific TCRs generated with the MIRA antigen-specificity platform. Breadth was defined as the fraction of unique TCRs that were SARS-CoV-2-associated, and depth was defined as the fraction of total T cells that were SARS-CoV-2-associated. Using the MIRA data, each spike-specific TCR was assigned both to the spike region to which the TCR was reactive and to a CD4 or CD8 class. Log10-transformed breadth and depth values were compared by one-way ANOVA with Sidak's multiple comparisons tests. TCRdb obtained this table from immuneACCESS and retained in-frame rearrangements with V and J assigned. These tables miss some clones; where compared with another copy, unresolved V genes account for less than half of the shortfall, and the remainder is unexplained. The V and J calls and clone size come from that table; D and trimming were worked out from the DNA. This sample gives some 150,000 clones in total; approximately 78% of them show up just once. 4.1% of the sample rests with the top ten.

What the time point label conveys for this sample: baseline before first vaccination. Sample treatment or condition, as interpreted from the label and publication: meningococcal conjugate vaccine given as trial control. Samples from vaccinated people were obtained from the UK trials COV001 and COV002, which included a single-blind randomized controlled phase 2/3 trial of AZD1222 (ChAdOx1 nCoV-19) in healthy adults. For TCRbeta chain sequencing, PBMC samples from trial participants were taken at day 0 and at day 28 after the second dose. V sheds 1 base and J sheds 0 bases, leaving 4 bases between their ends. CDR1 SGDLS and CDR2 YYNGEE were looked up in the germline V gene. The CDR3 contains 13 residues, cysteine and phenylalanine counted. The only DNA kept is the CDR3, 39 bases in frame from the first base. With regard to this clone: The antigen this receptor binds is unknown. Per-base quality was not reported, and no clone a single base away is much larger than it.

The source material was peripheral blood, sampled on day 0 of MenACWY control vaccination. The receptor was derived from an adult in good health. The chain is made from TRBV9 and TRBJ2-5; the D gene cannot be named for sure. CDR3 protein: CASSVYDQETQYF. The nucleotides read TGTGCCAGCAGCGTATACGACCAAGAGACCCAGTACTTC.